The 3 T cell receptor beta chains reported below all come from one sample, sequenced in a study of cytomegalovirus exposure and HLA in healthy donors. It was with 60 Vbeta and 13 Jbeta primers that the PCR ran. The protocol was immunoSEQ multiplex PCR, while the TCRdb copy is restricted to in-frame clones and leaves out a portion. This sample carries about 84,000 clones, about 77% of them seen once, and the ten largest clones take just under 2.5%. Sequencing input: PBMCs. The receptors were gathered from a male donor in good health and CMV-seropositive.

V gene TRBV7-9 combines with J gene TRBJ2-7; D gene uncertain. This CDR3 is 17 amino acids long. CDR1 and CDR2 from the germline V gene are SEHNR and FQNEAQ (reference sequence). The V end lost 5 bases, the J end lost 2 bases, and 22 bases lay between the germline ends. The CDR3 DNA follows: TGTGCCAGCAGCCAATCCTCGTACAGATCAAAACCCTACGAGCAGTACTTC. Amino acids: CASSQSSYRSKPYEQYF.

This clone has only a few counts. The chain couples TRBV29-1 to TRBJ2-1; maybe TRBD1 (6 bases). Germline-derived CDR1 and CDR2 are SQVTM and ANQGSEA. The CDR3 contains 15 residues. Between the trimmed V and J ends, which lost 5 bases and 5 bases, there was a span of 19 bases. CDR3 nucleotide sequence: TGCAGCGTTTTCGGAGTCGTAGAGGGGGACAATGAGCAGTTCTTC. It yields the protein CSVFGVVEGDNEQFF.

The chain is built from TRBV14 and TRBJ2-4; 8 nucleotides align to TRBD1. The junction had 6 bases not matched to a gene; V was cut back by 4 bases and J by 1 base. From germline, CDR1 is SGHDN and CDR2 FVKESK. The CDR3 loop spans 16 amino acids. CDR3 nucleotide sequence: TGTGCCAGCAGCCCGAACCGGGACAGGGCCAAAAACATTCAGTACTTC. Protein product: CASSPNRDRAKNIQYF.